This TCR beta chain was sequenced during a study of blood T cells in healthy people across ages. About the study: About one barcoded beta molecule per two T cells was the capture yield of template switching.

The second PCR ran about 6 to 12 cycles with a sample-barcoded 5' primer and J-beta primers. Sequencing of every sample gave 3 million or more CDR3-containing paired-end reads. TCRdb analysed the 5' RACE reads with MiXCR anew, one entry per CDR3 protein. The data hold around 1,500,000 distinct CDR3 sequences, with approximately 28% observed a single time. This clonotype has a count of ten or more. In each sample, at least 7 million PBMCs were isolated. The sequenced material came from blood. This TCR was sampled from a woman aged 25 to 39 in good health.

In DNA, the CDR3 is TGCAGCATTTTGCGGGATCGCTACGAGCAGTACTTC. It encodes CSILRDRYEQYF. The chain has TRBV29-1 and TRBJ2-7; a possible D gene is TRBD2 (6 bases). V gave up 8 bases and J gave up 3 bases, with 14 bases separating them. The CDR3 loop spans 12 amino acids. Germline V gives CDR1 SQVTM, CDR2 ANQGSEA.